A selection of T cell receptor beta chains follows, all from one sample in a study of patients and donors after allogeneic stem cell transplantation. TCRdb re-called the RT-PCR reads through MiXCR, storing one row per CDR3 protein. This table has under 170,000 distinct CDR3 sequences, about 36% appearing once. The specimen was blood, either unsorted or a sorted T cell fraction (not recorded which). Receptor source: a human donor who was either an allogeneic HSCT recipient or a stem cell or donor lymphocyte infusion donor (not recorded which). It is not recorded whose cells these are; they may come from a transplant donor. Both conserved end residues are part of each CDR3. Each record gives: CDR3 protein, CDR3 DNA, clone size, D gene, J gene, V gene. The D gene is left open where the match is weak. Size is omitted from some rows. Given values are once, few, many or a class for expanded clones.

CASSLEQGGEAFF,TGTGCCAGCAGCTTGGAACAGGGCGGTGAAGCTTTCTTT,few,-,TRBJ1-1,TRBV4-2
CASRTQGGNSYEQYF,TGTGCCAGCAGGACACAGGGGGGGAATTCCTACGAGCAGTACTTC,few,-,TRBJ2-7,TRBV12-3/TRBV12-4
CASSLTPSWGTEAFF,TGCGCCAGCAGCTTGACGCCGAGCTGGGGCACTGAAGCTTTCTTT,-,-,TRBJ1-1,TRBV5-1
CAAATGTDYGYTF,TGTGCCGCCGCGACCGGGACAGATTATGGCTACACCTTC,few,TRBD1,TRBJ1-2,TRBV10-3
CASGLGQGMATGELFF,TGTGCTAGTGGCCTAGGACAGGGGATGGCCACCGGGGAGCTGTTTTTT,-,TRBD1,TRBJ2-2,TRBV12-5
CASSPRAASNYGYTF,TGCGCCAGCAGCCCCAGGGCGGCCTCTAACTATGGCTACACCTTC,-,-,TRBJ1-2,TRBV4-3
CSAPDREGNQPQHF,TGCAGTGCTCCCGACAGGGAGGGGAATCAGCCCCAGCATTTT,few,TRBD1,TRBJ1-5,TRBV20-1
CSVLDRAPSLSTQYF,TGCAGCGTGCTCGACAGGGCCCCTTCCCTGAGTACGCAGTATTTT,-,TRBD1,TRBJ2-3,TRBV29-1
CSAEGRDTEAFF,TGCAGTGCGGAGGGCAGGGACACTGAAGCTTTCTTT,-,-,TRBJ1-1,TRBV20-1
CASSLGGVSWGRQETQYF,TGTGCCAGCAGCCTCGGGGGCGTGAGCTGGGGCCGACAAGAGACCCAGTACTTC,-,-,TRBJ2-5,TRBV7-2
CASSFSEETQYF,TGTGCCAGCAGCTTCTCCGAAGAGACCCAGTACTTC,once,-,TRBJ2-5,TRBV7-6
CAISVGGFHNSPLHF,TGTGCCATCAGTGTAGGCGGATTTCATAATTCACCCCTCCACTTT,many,-,TRBJ1-6,TRBV10-3
CSVAGGKLTDTQYF,TGCAGCGTTGCCGGGGGGAAGTTGACAGATACGCAGTATTTT,-,TRBD2,TRBJ2-3,TRBV29-1
CAISDPEAYNEQFF,TGTGCCATCAGTGACCCCGAGGCTTACAATGAGCAGTTCTTC,-,-,TRBJ2-1,TRBV10-3
CAISEGDTDTQYF,TGTGCCATCAGTGAGGGGGACACAGATACGCAGTATTTT,-,-,TRBJ2-3,TRBV10-3
CASSPEDRNSPLHF,TGTGCCAGCAGCCCCGAGGACCGCAATTCACCCCTCCACTTT,few,-,TRBJ1-6,TRBV12-3/TRBV12-4
CASLTSGGTDTQYF,TGCGCCAGCCTGACTAGCGGGGGTACAGATACGCAGTATTTT,-,TRBD2,TRBJ2-3,TRBV4-3
CSARVRKQEKLFF,TGCAGTGCTAGAGTGAGAAAGCAGGAAAAACTGTTTTTT,-,-,TRBJ1-4,TRBV20-1
CASSLALSGGRNEQFF,TGTGCCAGCAGTTTAGCGCTGAGCGGGGGACGGAATGAGCAGTTCTTC,-,TRBD2,TRBJ2-1,TRBV12-3/TRBV12-4
CASSLLQGLNQPQHF,TGTGCCAGCAGCTTACTGCAGGGCCTTAATCAGCCCCAGCATTTT,-,-,TRBJ1-5,TRBV7-2
CASSVDGDSPLHF,TGTGCCAGCAGCGTAGATGGGGATTCACCCCTCCACTTT,few,-,TRBJ1-6,TRBV9
CASTHEPGDIQYF,TGTGCCAGCACCCACGAACCCGGAGACATTCAGTACTTC,-,-,TRBJ2-4,TRBV6-2/TRBV6-3
CASSVADNEQFF,TGTGCCAGCAGCGTAGCGGACAATGAGCAGTTCTTC,once,-,TRBJ2-1,TRBV9
CASSRDRAPNYGYTF,TGTGCCAGCAGTAGAGACAGGGCACCTAACTATGGCTACACCTTC,-,TRBD1,TRBJ1-2,TRBV6-5
CASSQDTLYNEQFF,TGTGCCAGCAGCCAAGATACCCTGTACAATGAGCAGTTCTTC,-,-,TRBJ2-1,TRBV4-2
CSAPPGLSGYGYTF,TGCAGTGCTCCCCCGGGACTGAGCGGGTATGGCTACACCTTC,-,-,TRBJ1-2,TRBV20-1
CASGTGSRNEQFF,TGTGCCAGCGGGACAGGTTCAAGGAATGAGCAGTTCTTC,-,TRBD1,TRBJ2-1,TRBV5-6
CASSFGSGGARYNEQFF,TGTGCCAGCAGTTTCGGTAGCGGGGGGGCAAGGTACAATGAGCAGTTCTTC,-,TRBD2,TRBJ2-1,TRBV6-5
CASSTLQGFEQYF,TGCGCCAGCAGTACACTTCAGGGATTCGAGCAGTACTTC,-,-,TRBJ2-7,TRBV4-3